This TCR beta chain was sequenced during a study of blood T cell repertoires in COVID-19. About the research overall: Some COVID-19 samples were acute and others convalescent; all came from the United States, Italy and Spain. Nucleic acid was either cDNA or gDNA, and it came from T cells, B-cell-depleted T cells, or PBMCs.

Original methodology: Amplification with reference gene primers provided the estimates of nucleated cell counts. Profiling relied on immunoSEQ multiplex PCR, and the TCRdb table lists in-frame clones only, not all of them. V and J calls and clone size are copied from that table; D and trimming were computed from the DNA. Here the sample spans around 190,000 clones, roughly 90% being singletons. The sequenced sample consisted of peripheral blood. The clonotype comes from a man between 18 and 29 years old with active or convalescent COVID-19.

CDR3 in amino acids: CASTVLAGGGDTQYF. The CDR3 DNA reads TGTGCCAGCACTGTACTAGCGGGAGGAGGAGATACGCAGTATTTT. The gene calls are TRBV6-5 and TRBJ2-3; the match to TRBD2 covers 12 bases. Germline V gene data show CDR1 as MNHEY and CDR2 as SVGAGI. With V trimmed by 7 bases and J by 5 bases, 7 bases remained unmatched. This CDR3 has 15 residues.